The source of this T cell receptor beta chain is a study of cytomegalovirus exposure and HLA in healthy donors. The PCR ran on 60 Vbeta and 13 Jbeta primers. TCRdb keeps only in-frame clones here, not all; method: immunoSEQ multiplex PCR. Seen here are about 120,000 clones, about 76% observed once, and the top ten hold less than 2.5%. The CDR3 contains 15 residues. Between the trimmed V and J ends, which lost 5 bases and 5 bases, there was a span of 19 bases. CDR1 is SGHDN, CDR2 FVKESK, per germline. Study-level findings and limits: Rarity characterized most TCR sequences, yet some public TCRs appeared in many donors. Investigators reported 150 to 200 TCR beta chains as tied to cytomegalovirus. Prior analysis indicated that the majority of TCR beta V segments exhibited productivity approximately 87% or approximately 30% of the time. It was confirmed in vitro that a few of the CMV-associated chains were specific for CMV antigens.

To note about this clone: Its target is not known.

This sequence originates from a woman in her thirties or forties in good health and CMV-seronegative. Material: PBMCs. The chain carries TRBV14 and TRBJ2-7; D is possibly TRBD1 (5 bases). CDR3 DNA sequence: TGTGCCAGCAGCTTCAATTTAGGGGAAACTCACGAGCAGTACTTC. This sequence encodes CASSFNLGETHEQYF. The full variable domain, rest sourced from reference TRBV14 and TRBJ2-7, is EAGVTQFPSHSVIEKGQTVTLRCDPISGHDNLYWYRRVMGKEIKFLLHFVKESKQDESGMPNNRFLAERTGGTYSTLKVQPAELEDSGVYFCASSFNLGETHEQYFGPGTRLTVT.